This T cell receptor beta chain was sequenced in a study of T-cell reconstitution after alpha-beta-depleted transplantation in children. Unique molecular identifiers were incorporated into the prepared TCRbeta library. Via MiXCR, TCRdb re-called the PCR reads, giving one row per CDR3 protein. In the table there are approximately 630,000 distinct CDR3 sequences, about an eighth of which are singletons. This clonotype was seen repeatedly, ten times or more. What it binds is unknown. Regarding the study as a whole: Once a year had passed after transplant, T-cell counts and diversity came mostly from newly produced T cells.

The sample here was PBMCs, taken before TCRalphabeta/CD19-depleted stem cell transplant. This receptor was taken from a girl aged 2 to 9 with congenital amegakaryocytic thrombocytopenia, due to receive a stem cell transplant.

The chain's CDR3 is CASSFTGGTQYEQYF. CDR3 DNA sequence: TGCGCCAGCAGCTTTACCGGCGGGACACAGTACGAGCAGTACTTC. The chain links TRBV5-1 to TRBJ2-7, with D perhaps matching TRBD1 or TRBD2 (6 bases each). Per germline, CDR1 SGHRS and CDR2 YFSETQ. The CDR3 runs 15 residues. The ends were cut back, 2 bases at V and 4 bases at J, with 16 bases in the middle.